One and the same sample provided the 23 T cell receptor beta chains below, sequenced in a study of T-cell reconstitution after alpha-beta-depleted transplantation in children. A TCRbeta library incorporating unique molecular identifiers was prepared. Each CDR3 protein gets one entry after TCRdb re-called the PCR reads with MiXCR. The sample lists approximately 520,000 distinct CDR3 sequences, approximately 30% occurring once. Sequencing used PBMCs from the stem cell graft donor, obtained from the stem cell graft. The receptors derive from a human donor who donated a stem cell graft to a child with aplastic anemia.

The V and J genes are TRBV9 and TRBJ2-2, with 12 nucleotides matching TRBD2. The V and J ends lost 2 bases and 4 bases, in that order; junction bases with no gene match: 6. The CDR3 extends over 17 amino acids. Germline values: CDR1 SGDLS, CDR2 YYNGEE. The CDR3 reads CASSVASGRALTGELFF. CDR3 sequence (DNA): TGTGCCAGCAGCGTGGCTAGCGGGAGGGCCCTCACCGGGGAGCTGTTTTTT.

This clonotype was seen a handful of times. The chain joins TRBV20-1 to TRBJ1-5; 7 bases match TRBD1. J was trimmed by 2 bases and V by 4 bases; bases with no gene match: 11. The CDR3 length is 16 residues. Germline CDR1 and CDR2: DFQATT and SNEGSKA (reference sequence). CDR3 nucleotides: TGCAGTGCTACTTCAGGGGGACAGTATGGCAATCAGCCCCAGCATTTT. This gives the protein CSATSGGQYGNQPQHF.

This clonotype was detected a few times. J is TRBJ1-5 and V is TRBV12-3 or TRBV12-4, with D perhaps TRBD1 (6 bases). V shed 5 bases and J shed 5 bases, with 16 bases lying between them. The CDR3 covers 15 residues. The CDR3 DNA sequence: TGTGCCAGCAGTCTTCGACGACAGGTTGATCAGCCCCAGCATTTT. Translation: CASSLRRQVDQPQHF.

The rearrangement links TRBV19 to TRBJ1-1; 12 positions agree with TRBD1. Per the germline V gene, CDR1 is LNHDA and CDR2 is SQIVND (reference sequence). V gave up 7 bases and J gave up 6 bases; unmatched junction bases: 6. The CDR3 is made up of 14 amino acids. As DNA, the CDR3 is TGTGCCAGTAAGGGACAGGGGGCTACGGCTGAAGCTTTCTTT. This codes for CASKGQGATAEAFF.

This clonotype was counted a few times. V is TRBV28 and J is TRBJ2-4; unclear D gene. Germline V gene data show CDR1 as MDHEN and CDR2 as SYDVKM. The CDR3 consists of 15 residues. V lost 2 bases to trimming and J lost 0 bases, with 8 bases between them. The CDR3 region has the DNA TGTGCCAGCAGTTTAGCATCCATAGCCAAAAACATTCAGTACTTC. This sequence encodes CASSLASIAKNIQYF.

This chain joins TRBV15 and TRBJ2-1; TRBD2 matches 11 bases. Germline loops: CDR1 LNHNV, CDR2 YYDKDF (reference sequence). Germline trimming cut 1 base from V and 5 bases from J; bases unmatched to any gene: 10. The CDR3 runs to 18 residues. The CDR3 sequence: CATSRAHPLAGGNNEQFF. For the CDR3, the DNA is TGTGCCACCAGCAGAGCGCATCCCCTAGCGGGAGGAAACAATGAGCAGTTCTTC.

The chain couples TRBV6-1 to TRBJ2-4; D is unresolved. Germline CDR1 reads MNHNS; CDR2 reads SASEGT. V was clipped by 6 bases and J by 0 bases, with 15 bases between them. This CDR3 contains 16 residues. CDR3 sequence reads: CASRDRAALAKNIQYF. As DNA, the CDR3 is TGTGCCAGCAGAGATCGAGCAGCGTTAGCCAAAAACATTCAGTACTTC.

This sequence joins TRBV6-1 and TRBJ2-7; 9 bases are a match to TRBD2. With V trimmed by 6 bases and J by 9 bases, 18 bases remained unmatched. Per germline, CDR1 MNHNS and CDR2 SASEGT. The CDR3 runs to 16 residues. Here the CDR3 DNA reads TGTGCCAGCAGCCGGTTCAGGGAGGGAGCGGGAGGAGTGCAGTACTTC. Protein product: CASSRFREGAGGVQYF.

The CDR3 DNA follows: TGTGCCAGCAGTTTTGGCGCGGGAGACAATGAGCAGTTCTTC. Translating it yields CASSFGAGDNEQFF. The chain carries TRBV12-3 or TRBV12-4 and TRBJ2-1; TRBD2 matches 7 bases. The V segment lost 3 bases and the J segment 5 bases; nucleotides outside the gene matches: 4. The CDR3 length is 14 residues.

This sequence joins TRBV25-1 and TRBJ1-2; 8 nucleotides match TRBD1. Trimming at V came to 6 bases and at J to 8 bases, leaving 5 bases not matched to a gene. The CDR3 extends over 12 amino acids. Germline V gene lookup returns CDR1 MGHDK and CDR2 SYGVNS. CDR3 in DNA: TGTGCCAGCAGGACAGGGGTTGAAGGCTACACCTTC. It encodes CASRTGVEGYTF.

This CDR3 is CSATALGDRVTNTGELFF. CDR3 sequence (DNA): TGCAGTGCTACCGCTTTGGGGGACAGGGTAACGAACACCGGGGAGCTGTTTTTT. V usage is TRBV20-1 and J usage is TRBJ2-2; TRBD1 aligns across 9 bases. This CDR3 is built from 18 residues. Germline V gives CDR1 DFQATT, CDR2 SNEGSKA (reference sequence). V lost 4 bases and J lost 0; bases outside the gene matches: 12.

The J gene is TRBJ1-1, the V gene TRBV20-1; TRBD1 matches 9 bases. The V segment lost 3 bases and the J segment 1 base; nucleotides outside the gene matches: 3. Germline lookup yields CDR1 DFQATT and CDR2 SNEGSKA (reference sequence). CDR3 length: 14 amino acids. The CDR3 protein is CSARGQGPNTEAFF. Here the CDR3 DNA reads TGCAGTGCTAGGGGACAGGGCCCGAACACTGAAGCTTTCTTT.

This clonotype was found a few times. V gene TRBV20-1 combines with J gene TRBJ2-1; TRBD2 matches at 8 bases. The CDR3 contains 16 residues. Germline CDR1 DFQATT, CDR2 SNEGSKA (reference sequence). V gave up 0 bases and J gave up 9 bases; unmatched junction bases: 13. CDR3 protein: CSARDPIGRADGEQFF. CDR3 nucleotides: TGCAGTGCTAGAGATCCGATCGGGAGGGCCGATGGTGAGCAGTTCTTC.

The V call is TRBV29-1, the J call TRBJ2-1; weak D call: TRBD1 (7 bases). The CDR3 length is 14 residues. Germline V gene sequence: CDR1 SQVTM, CDR2 ANQGSEA. With 5 bases removed from V and 4 bases from J, the gap between germline ends came to 15 bases. CDR3 amino acids: CSVSGAGGYNEQFF. CDR3 DNA: TGCAGCGTTTCGGGGGCAGGGGGTTACAATGAGCAGTTCTTC.

This chain joins TRBV6-5 and TRBJ1-2, with D perhaps TRBD1 (5 bases). Germline CDR1 reads MNHEY; CDR2 reads SVGAGI. This CDR3 spans 16 amino acids. V lost 2 bases and J lost 1, with 14 bases in between. The CDR3 coding sequence is TGTGCCAGCAGTTACACTCCGGGGCGTGATAACTATGGCTACACCTTC. Residues: CASSYTPGRDNYGYTF.

This clonotype showed up just a few times. The J gene is TRBJ1-1, the V gene TRBV20-1; D possibly corresponds to TRBD1 (5 bases). The V gene's germline CDR1 is DFQATT and CDR2 SNEGSKA (reference sequence). This CDR3 is built from 14 residues. Trimming left V 0 bases short and J 4 bases short, with 12 bases between. In DNA, the CDR3 is TGCAGTGCTAGAGAGGGGACGGGGGGCACTGAAGCTTTCTTT. It specifies CSAREGTGGTEAFF.

The CDR3, as DNA: TGTGCCAGCAGCGCGTTGCGGGGGCAGGAGACCCAGTACTTC. This gives the protein CASSALRGQETQYF. The chain links TRBV11-3 to TRBJ2-5, with D perhaps matching TRBD2 (7 bases). The CDR3 is made up of 14 amino acids. V was clipped by 5 bases and J by 5 bases, with 15 bases between them. CDR1 and CDR2 from the germline V gene are SGHNT and YENEEA.

The chain joins TRBV5-5 to TRBJ2-3; TRBD1 aligns across 8 bases. J was trimmed by 1 base and V by 2 bases; bases with no gene match: 9. The CDR3 covers 17 residues. Looked up from germline, CDR1 is SGHKS and CDR2 is YYEKEE (reference sequence). In DNA form, the CDR3 reads TGTGCCAGCAGCTTTTCCGGGACAGGCGGCGGCACAGATACGCAGTATTTT. This sequence encodes CASSFSGTGGGTDTQYF.

This clonotype came up once. This chain joins TRBV5-1 and TRBJ2-1; D call uncertain. Germline CDR1 is SGHRS and CDR2 is YFSETQ. This CDR3 region has 12 residues. V was shortened by 3 bases and J by 11 bases, with 12 bases between the two germline ends. CDR3: CASSYSAEKQFF. The CDR3 region has the DNA TGCGCCAGCAGCTACTCGGCCGAAAAGCAGTTCTTC.

This clonotype was seen a few times. The chain couples TRBV7-3 to TRBJ2-2; D tentatively fits TRBD1 or TRBD2 (5 bases each). In germline, CDR1 is SGHTA, CDR2 FQGTGA. V dropped 2 bases and J dropped 5 bases, with 12 bases sitting between them. This CDR3 has 15 amino acids. The CDR3 coding sequence is TGTGCCAGCAGCTTAGCCGGGACCCAGACCGGGGAGCTGTTTTTT. It codes for CASSLAGTQTGELFF. Full variable domain (remainder filled in from reference TRBV7-3 and TRBJ2-2): GAGVSQTPSNKVTEKGKYVELRCDPISGHTALYWYRQSLGQGPEFLIYFQGTGAADDSGLPNDRFFAVRPEGSVSTLKIQRTERGDSAVYLCASSLAGTQTGELFFGEGSRLTVL.

The chain recombines TRBV6-2 or TRBV6-3 with TRBJ2-1; perhaps TRBD1 as D (6 bases). This CDR3 is 20 amino acids long. Deletions cut 0 bases from V and 0 bases from J, with 21 bases between. Per germline, CDR1 MNHEY and CDR2 SVGEGT. The CDR3 region has the DNA TGTGCCAGCAGTTACTCTCTTGGTGCAGGGGCAAAAATCTCCTACAATGAGCAGTTCTTC. Translated: CASSYSLGAGAKISYNEQFF.

This clonotype was seen more than once but under ten times. The rearrangement uses TRBV29-1 and TRBJ2-5; the match to TRBD1 covers 7 bases. Trimming removed 6 bases from V and 1 base from J; junction bases left unmatched: 11. CDR3 length equals 15 residues. Germline CDR1 SQVTM, CDR2 ANQGSEA. CDR3 bases: TGCAGCGTGGCCGGACAGGATGGGGTCCAAGAGACCCAGTACTTC. Translated, it gives CSVAGQDGVQETQYF.

This rearrangement joins TRBV29-1 to TRBJ2-7; D call uncertain. Germline V gene sequence: CDR1 SQVTM, CDR2 ANQGSEA. The CDR3 contains 12 residues. V lost 6 bases, J lost 0 bases, and 9 bases lay in between. This CDR3 reads CSVTSPSYEQYV. CDR3 DNA sequence: TGCAGCGTAACTTCACCCTCCTACGAGCAGTACGTC.